This T cell receptor (beta chain) was identified during a study of low-dose radiotherapy and immunotherapy resistance in tumors. On the study more broadly: With cycle 1 day 1 as the start, patients took oral aspirin 300 mg daily for four cycles.

This clonotype was observed a handful of times. The germline CDR1 and CDR2 sequences are LGHDT and YNNKEL (reference sequence). The J segment lost 6 bases and the V segment lost 5 bases, leaving 6 bases of the junction unmatched. The CDR3 runs to 16 residues. First-strand cDNA used TRAV- and TRBV-specific primers, covering alpha and beta chains. Using a constant-region primer together with a V-primer adapter, TCRs were subjected to about 20 PCR cycles of amplification. TCRdb redid the calling of the reads with MiXCR, one entry per CDR3 protein. This table holds about 11,000 distinct CDR3 sequences, about 62% found once.

This chain connects TRBV3-1 to TRBJ2-2; TRBD2 aligns across 13 bases. The sequence was collected from a human donor with advanced metastatic prostate, ovarian, gallbladder or colorectal cancer (not recorded which). This table probably holds off-target reads from a library built for another chain. Here the CDR3 reads CASSSGTSGKSGELFF. The CDR3 region has the DNA TGTGCCAGCAGCTCTGGGACTAGCGGGAAATCCGGGGAGCTGTTTTTT.